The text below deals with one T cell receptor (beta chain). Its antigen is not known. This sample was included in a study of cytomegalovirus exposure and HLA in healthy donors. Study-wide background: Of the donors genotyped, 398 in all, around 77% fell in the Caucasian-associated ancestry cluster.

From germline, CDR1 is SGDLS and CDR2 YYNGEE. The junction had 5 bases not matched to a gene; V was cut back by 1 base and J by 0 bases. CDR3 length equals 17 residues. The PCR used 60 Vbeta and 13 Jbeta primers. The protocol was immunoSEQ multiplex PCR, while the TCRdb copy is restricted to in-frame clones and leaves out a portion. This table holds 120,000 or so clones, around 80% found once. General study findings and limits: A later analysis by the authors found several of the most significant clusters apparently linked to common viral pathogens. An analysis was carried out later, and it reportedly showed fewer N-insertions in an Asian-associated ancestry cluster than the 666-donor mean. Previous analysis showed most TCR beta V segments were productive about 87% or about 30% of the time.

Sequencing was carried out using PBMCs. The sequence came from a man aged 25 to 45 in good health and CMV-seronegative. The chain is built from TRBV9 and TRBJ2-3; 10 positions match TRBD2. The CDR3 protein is CASSVRASGGSTDTQYF. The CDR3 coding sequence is TGTGCCAGCAGCGTAAGGGCTAGCGGGGGTAGCACAGATACGCAGTATTTT.